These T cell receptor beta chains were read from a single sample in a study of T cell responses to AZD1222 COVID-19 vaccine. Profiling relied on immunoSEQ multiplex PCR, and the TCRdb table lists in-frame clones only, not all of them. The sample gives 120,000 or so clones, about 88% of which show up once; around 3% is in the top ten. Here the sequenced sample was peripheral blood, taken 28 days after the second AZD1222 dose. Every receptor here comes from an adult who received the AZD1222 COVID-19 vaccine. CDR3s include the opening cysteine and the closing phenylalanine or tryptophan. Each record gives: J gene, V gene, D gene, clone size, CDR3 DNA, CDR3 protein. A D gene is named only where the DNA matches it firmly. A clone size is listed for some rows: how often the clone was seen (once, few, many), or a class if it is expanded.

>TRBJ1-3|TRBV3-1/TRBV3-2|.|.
TGTGCCAGCAGCCAAGGGGTGGCGGGAAACACCATATATTTT
CASSQGVAGNTIYF
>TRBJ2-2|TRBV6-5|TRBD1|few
TGTGCCAGCAGGTCCGGGACAGGGGAAACCGGGGAGCTGTTTTTT
CASRSGTGETGELFF
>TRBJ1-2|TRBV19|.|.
TGTGCCAGTGGACCGGGATTGAGGGTGGCTAGCTATGGCTACACCTTC
CASGPGLRVASYGYTF
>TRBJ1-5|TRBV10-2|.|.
TGCGCCAGCAGTATTACGGGAAGAGGTCAGCCCCAGCATTTT
CASSITGRGQPQHF
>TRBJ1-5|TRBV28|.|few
TGTGCCAGCAAGGAGTCGGTCAGCAATCAGCCCCAGCATTTT
CASKESVSNQPQHF
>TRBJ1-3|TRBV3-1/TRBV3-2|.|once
TGTGCCAGCAGCCAAGAAGCTTTCTCTGGAAACACCATATATTTT
CASSQEAFSGNTIYF
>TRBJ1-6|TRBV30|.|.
TGTGCCTGGAGCGTCTGGCAGTACGGATCACCCCTCCACTTT
CAWSVWQYGSPLHF
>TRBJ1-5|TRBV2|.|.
TGTGCCAGCAGAGAAGGGACGGCGTCCAATCAGCCCCAGCATTTT
CASREGTASNQPQHF
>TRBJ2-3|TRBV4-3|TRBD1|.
TGCGCCAGCAGCCAGGACAGGGCCCGCACAGATACGCAGTATTTT
CASSQDRARTDTQYF
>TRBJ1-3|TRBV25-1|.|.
TGTGCCAGCAGTCGAGGGTCAGGAGGAAACACCATATATTTT
CASSRGSGGNTIYF
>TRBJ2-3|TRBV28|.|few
TGTGCCAGCAGCCTCGCTCCTCGTACGCAGTATTTT
CASSLAPRTQYF
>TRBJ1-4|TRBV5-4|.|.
TGTGCCAGCAGCTTCCCCGGGGCCAAAGAAAAACTGTTTTTT
CASSFPGAKEKLFF
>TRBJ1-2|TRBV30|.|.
TGTGCCTGGAGTGTAGGGTCGCGGGGCAGTGGAACCTATGGCTACACCTTC
CAWSVGSRGSGTYGYTF
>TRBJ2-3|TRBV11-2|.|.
TGTGCCAGCAGCTCCTTAGTAAATACGCAGTATTTT
CASSSLVNTQYF
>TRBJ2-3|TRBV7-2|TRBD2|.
TGTGCCAGCAGCTGGGGCGGGGGGAGCACAGATACGCAGTATTTT
CASSWGGGSTDTQYF
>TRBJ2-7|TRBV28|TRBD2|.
TGTGCCAGCAGTTTATTTGGGGGGGGTACCTACGAGCAGTACTTC
CASSLFGGGTYEQYF
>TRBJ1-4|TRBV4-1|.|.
TGCGCCAGCAGGGAAACGGAGGGGTTAATAGGTGAAAAACTGTTTTTT
CASRETEGLIGEKLFF
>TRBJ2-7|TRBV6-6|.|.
TGTGCCAGCAGTTTTCAGGGGATAGGTTTCCACGAGCAGTACTTC
CASSFQGIGFHEQYF
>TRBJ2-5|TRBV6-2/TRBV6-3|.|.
TGTGCCAGCAGTTACCTGGGCCTCGGCAGAGAGACCCAGTACTTC
CASSYLGLGRETQYF
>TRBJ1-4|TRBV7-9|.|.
TGTGCCAGCAGCTTAATGAGCAGCGGAAAACTGTTTTTT
CASSLMSSGKLFF
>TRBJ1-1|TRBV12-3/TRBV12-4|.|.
TGTGCCAGCAGCCTCTATGGAGGCACTGAAGCTTTCTTT
CASSLYGGTEAFF
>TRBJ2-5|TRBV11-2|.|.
TGTGCCAGCAGCCCCCCCCCGGCAGAGTACCAAGAGACCCAGTACTTC
CASSPPPAEYQETQYF
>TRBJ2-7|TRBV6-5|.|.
TGTGCCAGCAGCCTAGAGGCGGGGTTCTCCTACGAGCAGTACTTC
CASSLEAGFSYEQYF
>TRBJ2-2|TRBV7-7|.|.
TGTGCTAGCAGTCCGACACGCACCGGGGAGCTGTTTTTT
CASSPTRTGELFF
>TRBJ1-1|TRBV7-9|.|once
TGTGCCAGCAGCTTAATCGGGACGGGGGGAAAGCTAGCTTTCTTT
CASSLIGTGGKLAFF
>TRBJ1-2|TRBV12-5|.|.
TGTGCTAGTGGTCTCTTCGGCCTGTCCGACTACACCTTC
CASGLFGLSDYTF
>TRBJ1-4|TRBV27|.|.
TGTGCCAGCAGTTTTTTAGGGGCTCGAAAACTGTTTTTT
CASSFLGARKLFF
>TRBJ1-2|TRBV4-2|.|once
TGTGCCAGCAGTTCTGGGACACCGGAGGGCTATGGCTACACCTTC
CASSSGTPEGYGYTF
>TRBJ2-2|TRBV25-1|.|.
TGTGCCAGCAGTGAGGGGGAGGCCGGGGAGCTGTTTTTT
CASSEGEAGELFF
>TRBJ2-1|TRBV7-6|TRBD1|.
TGTGCCAGCAACACAGGGGGCGGTGAGCAGTTCTTC
CASNTGGGEQFF
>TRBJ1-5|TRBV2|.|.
TGTGCCAGCAGTGGGCGGGGGCCAGGAAGCAATCAGCCCCAGCATTTT
CASSGRGPGSNQPQHF
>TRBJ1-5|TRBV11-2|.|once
TGTGCCAGCAGCGAGCAAGGGGGGTACAATCAGCCCCAGCATTTT
CASSEQGGYNQPQHF
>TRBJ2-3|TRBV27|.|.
TGTGCCAGCAGTTTTTGGACGGATTCAGATACGCAGTATTTT
CASSFWTDSDTQYF
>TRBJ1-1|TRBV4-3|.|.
TGCGCCAGCAGCCCTAGCCGAGGGGGACATGCGGGAACTGAAGCTTTCTTT
CASSPSRGGHAGTEAFF
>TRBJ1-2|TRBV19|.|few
TGTGCCACTTTTCGTGGGCGTGGCTACACCTTC
CATFRGRGYTF
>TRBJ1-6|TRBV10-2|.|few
TGCGCCAGCAGTCGGGGGGATAATTCACCCCTCCACTTT
CASSRGDNSPLHF
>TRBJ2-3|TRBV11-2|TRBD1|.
TGTGCCAGCAGCTTAGGACAGGGCCCAGTTGCGCAGTATTTT
CASSLGQGPVAQYF
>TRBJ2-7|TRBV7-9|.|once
TGTGCCAGCAGCGCTTTTCGATCGGGCCTCTACGAGCAGTACTTC
CASSAFRSGLYEQYF